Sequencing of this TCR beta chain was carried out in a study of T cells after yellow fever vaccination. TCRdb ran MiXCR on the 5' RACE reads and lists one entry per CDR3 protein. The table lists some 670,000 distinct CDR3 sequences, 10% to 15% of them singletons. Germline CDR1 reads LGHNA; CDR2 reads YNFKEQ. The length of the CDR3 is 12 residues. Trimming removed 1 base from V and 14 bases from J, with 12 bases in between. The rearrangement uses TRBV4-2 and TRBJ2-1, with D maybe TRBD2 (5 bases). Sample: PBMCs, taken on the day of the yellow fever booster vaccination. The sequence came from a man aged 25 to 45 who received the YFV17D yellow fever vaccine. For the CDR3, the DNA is TGTGCCAGCAGCCAAGGCGGGTGGGAAAAGTTCTTC. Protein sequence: CASSQGGWEKFF.